What follows describes a single TCR beta chain. This sample was included in a study of blood T cell repertoires in COVID-19. With V trimmed by 6 bases and J by 0 bases, 6 bases remained unmatched. The CDR3 covers 15 residues. CDR1 and CDR2 from the germline V gene are MNHEY and SVGAGI. The protocol was immunoSEQ multiplex PCR, while the TCRdb copy is restricted to in-frame clones and leaves out a portion. The data contain approximately 75,000 clones, 75% to 90% of them seen just once; the ten biggest clones take up approximately 6.3%. This chain joins TRBV6-5 and TRBJ2-3; 7 nucleotides match TRBD1. The source material was peripheral blood. This TCR derives from an elderly man with COVID-19, enrolled during active disease. The CDR3 reads CASRGQASSTDTQYF. As DNA, the CDR3 is TGTGCCAGCAGAGGACAGGCCTCTAGCACAGATACGCAGTATTTT.